The rows below give T cell receptor beta chains drawn from one sample of a study of cytomegalovirus exposure and HLA in healthy donors. TCRdb keeps only in-frame clones here, not all; method: immunoSEQ multiplex PCR. The data show about 110,000 clones, 71% seen once. The sequencing input was PBMCs. Receptors were obtained from a female donor in good health and CMV-seronegative. Each CDR3 is given with its conserved first and last residue. Fields, in order: V gene, D gene, clone size, J gene, CDR3 DNA, CDR3 protein. A D gene is named only where the DNA matches it firmly. The size entry is marked missing in some rows and otherwise reads once, few, many or a size class.

v_gene: TRBV6-6; d_gene: -; abundance: -; j_gene: TRBJ2-5; CDR3nt: TGTGCCAGCAGTTACACTACCGGACAGTCCCGAGAGACCCAGTACTTC; CDR3aa: CASSYTTGQSRETQYF
v_gene: TRBV2; d_gene: -; abundance: -; j_gene: TRBJ1-5; CDR3nt: TGTGCCAGCAGCCGTAATGATCAGCCCCAGCATTTT; CDR3aa: CASSRNDQPQHF
v_gene: TRBV30; d_gene: TRBD1; abundance: few; j_gene: TRBJ1-5; CDR3nt: TGTGCCTGGAGTCAGGGACAGGAGGGTCAGCCCCAGCATTTT; CDR3aa: CAWSQGQEGQPQHF
v_gene: TRBV7-2; d_gene: -; abundance: -; j_gene: TRBJ2-3; CDR3nt: TGTGCCAGCAGCTTAGTAACCGGGTCGTCAGATACGCAGTATTTT; CDR3aa: CASSLVTGSSDTQYF
v_gene: TRBV29-1; d_gene: -; abundance: -; j_gene: TRBJ2-7; CDR3nt: TGCAGCGTTGAGGGCCAGGGTGACGAGCAGTACTTC; CDR3aa: CSVEGQGDEQYF
v_gene: TRBV5-4; d_gene: -; abundance: -; j_gene: TRBJ2-3; CDR3nt: TGTGCCAGCAGCGGGTCCAGAGGAGTCAGTACAGATACGCAGTATTTT; CDR3aa: CASSGSRGVSTDTQYF
v_gene: TRBV27; d_gene: -; abundance: -; j_gene: TRBJ2-7; CDR3nt: TGTGCCAGCAGTTTAGGTCGGTCCTACGAGCAGTACTTC; CDR3aa: CASSLGRSYEQYF
v_gene: TRBV6-1; d_gene: -; abundance: -; j_gene: TRBJ2-5; CDR3nt: TGTGCCAGCAGAGCTACCGGGACTCTAATCCTGTCCCAGTACTTC; CDR3aa: CASRATGTLILSQYF
v_gene: TRBV12-5; d_gene: TRBD2; abundance: -; j_gene: TRBJ2-5; CDR3nt: TGTGCTAGTGGTCTGGCTGGGCTAGCGGGACAAGAGACCCAGTACTTC; CDR3aa: CASGLAGLAGQETQYF
v_gene: TRBV9; d_gene: TRBD1; abundance: -; j_gene: TRBJ2-3; CDR3nt: TGTGCCAGCAGCCGGACAGGGGGCATGGATACGCAGTATTTT; CDR3aa: CASSRTGGMDTQYF
v_gene: TRBV9; d_gene: -; abundance: -; j_gene: TRBJ2-3; CDR3nt: TGTGCCAGCAGCGTGAGGGAGACTCTCGGCACAGATACGCAGTATTTT; CDR3aa: CASSVRETLGTDTQYF
v_gene: TRBV5-1; d_gene: TRBD1; abundance: -; j_gene: TRBJ1-5; CDR3nt: TGCGCCAGCAGACCGGGTGACAGGGACAATCAGCCCCAGCATTTT; CDR3aa: CASRPGDRDNQPQHF
v_gene: TRBV5-1; d_gene: -; abundance: -; j_gene: TRBJ2-1; CDR3nt: TGCGCCAGCAGCTTGGTCGGGGTGGTGGGAAATGAGCAGTTCTTC; CDR3aa: CASSLVGVVGNEQFF
v_gene: TRBV28; d_gene: TRBD1; abundance: few; j_gene: TRBJ1-2; CDR3nt: TGTGCCAGCAGTTTAGGACAGGGCGCCTATGGCTACACCTTC; CDR3aa: CASSLGQGAYGYTF
v_gene: TRBV5-1; d_gene: TRBD1; abundance: -; j_gene: TRBJ2-5; CDR3nt: TGCGCCAGCAGCCCGCGGACAGGGGGGCAAGAGACCCAGTACTTC; CDR3aa: CASSPRTGGQETQYF
v_gene: TRBV5-1; d_gene: TRBD1; abundance: -; j_gene: TRBJ2-7; CDR3nt: TGCGCCAGCAGCTTGGCAGGACAGGACGAGCAGTACTTC; CDR3aa: CASSLAGQDEQYF